The 18 T cell receptor beta chains listed next were all sequenced from one sample in a study of regulatory T cells in long-lasting Graves disease. Libraries of TCR beta came from iRepertoire HTBI primers plus Arm-PCR of CDR3 regions. TCRdb analysed the multiplex PCR reads with MiXCR anew, one entry per CDR3 protein. The table records about 620,000 distinct CDR3 sequences, 15% to 20% of them present only once. Documented time point: newly diagnosed GD, antithyroid drugs for less than 3 months. Scientists built the TCR library using RNA that was extracted from PBMCs. The sample was also reused in another study, on T cells in Graves' hyperthyroidism and ophthalmopathy.

The sequencing here drew on peripheral blood mononuclear cells (PBMCs), taken at new diagnosis, from a patient treated with antithyroid drugs. The origin of the receptors is a woman in her thirties with Graves disease.

This clonotype was recorded many times. The rearrangement uses TRBV28 and TRBJ2-7; TRBD2 matches at 7 bases. Trimming cost V 8 bases and J 4 bases; bases outside gene matches: 8. The CDR3 loop spans 13 amino acids. The germline V gene encodes CDR1 MDHEN and CDR2 SYDVKM. The CDR3 DNA is TGTGCCAGCCTACCCGGACTAGGATACGAGCAGTACTTC. This codes for CASLPGLGYEQYF.

The chain links TRBV20-1 to TRBJ2-4; tentatively, D is TRBD1 or TRBD2 (6 bases each). The CDR3 is made up of 19 amino acids. Germline lookup yields CDR1 DFQATT and CDR2 SNEGSKA (reference sequence). Between the trimmed V and J ends, which lost 2 bases and 6 bases, there was a span of 29 bases. The CDR3 DNA is TGCAGTGCTAGATATCAGGGGATTAGCGGAGAGAAAAGGAGAAACATTCAGTACTTC. Its translation: CSARYQGISGEKRRNIQYF.

This clonotype was counted only a few times. The chain uses TRBV19 and TRBJ2-5, with no clear D. The CDR3 extends over 16 amino acids. V lost 3 bases and J 9 bases, leaving 23 bases between the germline ends. From germline, CDR1 is LNHDA and CDR2 SQIVND (reference sequence). The CDR3 DNA is TGTGCCAGTAGTATCTCCAGATCAGTAGAAAGAGTGTCCCAGTACTTC. Translation gives CASSISRSVERVSQYF.

This clonotype showed up just once. The rearrangement joins TRBV12-3 or TRBV12-4 to TRBJ2-1, with 9 positions matching TRBD2. V was clipped by 6 bases and J by 4 bases; unmatched bases: 7. The CDR3 loop spans 15 amino acids. CDR3 sequence reads: CASRRAGGGYNEQFF. DNA for the CDR3: TGTGCCAGCAGACGAGCGGGGGGCGGGTACAATGAGCAGTTCTTC.

This clonotype was recorded at least ten times. The gene calls are TRBV6-5 and TRBJ2-2; tentatively, D is TRBD1 (5 bases). The CDR3 length is 14 residues. Germline CDR1 MNHEY, CDR2 SVGAGI. Trimming took 2 bases from V and 7 from J, leaving 11 bases between them. CDR3 sequence (DNA): TGTGCCAGCAGTTACAAGGGGTGGTTCGGGGAGCTGTTTTTT. This gives the protein CASSYKGWFGELFF.

This clonotype was counted ten times or more. The chain recombines TRBV20-1 with TRBJ2-2; D perhaps matches TRBD2 (6 bases). Germline CDR1 DFQATT, CDR2 SNEGSKA (reference sequence). V dropped 0 bases and J dropped 6 bases, with 14 bases sitting between them. This CDR3 region has 15 residues. Here the CDR3 reads CSARDQRGGAGELFF. DNA of the CDR3: TGCAGTGCTAGAGATCAGAGAGGCGGGGCCGGGGAGCTGTTTTTT.

As for this clonotype: Since a much larger clone is just one base distant, this may be a read error. This rearrangement joins TRBV6-5 to TRBJ2-5; no clear D. Trimming took off 3 bases at V and 11 bases at J, with 16 bases between the two ends. The CDR3 extends over 13 amino acids. Germline loops: CDR1 MNHEY, CDR2 SVGAGI. The CDR3 DNA is TGTGCCAGCAGTTATAGTGTGGGGAATGAGCAGTACTTC. Its translation is CASSYSVGNEQYF.

This clonotype was counted at least ten times. The V gene is TRBV10-3, the J gene TRBJ1-2; D gene uncertain. Germline V CDR1 and CDR2: ENHRY, SYGVKD. V lost 7 bases and J lost 8, with 20 bases in between. This CDR3 has 14 residues. The CDR3 nucleotides are TGTGCCATCACTCGAGCCGGGAGTTCTAGGGGCTACACCTTC. Protein: CAITRAGSSRGYTF.

Many counts were recorded for this clonotype. This chain joins TRBV28 and TRBJ1-1; D gene uncertain. From germline, CDR1 is MDHEN and CDR2 SYDVKM. V was trimmed by 6 bases and J by 0 bases, leaving 8 bases between them. The CDR3 runs 13 residues. Here the CDR3 DNA reads TGTGCCAGCAGCCTCCGGATGAACACTGAAGCTTTCTTT. Amino acids: CASSLRMNTEAFF. The variable domain in full, completed from reference TRBV28 and TRBJ1-1, reads DVKVTQSSRYLVKRTGEKVFLECVQDMDHENMFWYRQDPGLGLRLIYFSYDVKMKEKGDIPEGYSVSREKKERFSLILESASTNQTSMYLCASSLRMNTEAFFGQGTRLTVV.

The chain combines TRBV16 with TRBJ2-4, with a weak D call TRBD2 (5 bases). Trimming left V 4 bases short and J 6 bases short, with 13 bases between. This CDR3 is built from 14 residues. Germline V gives CDR1 KGHSY, CDR2 FQNENV. CDR3 loop: CASSLSGSGNIQYF. CDR3 bases: TGTGCCAGCAGCCTATCGGGATCGGGAAACATTCAGTACTTC.

This clonotype showed up many times. The V call is TRBV25-1, the J call TRBJ1-1, with D hard to call. V was clipped by 3 bases and J by 1 base, with 9 bases between them. CDR3 length: 14 residues. CDR1 MGHDK and CDR2 SYGVNS come from the germline V gene. CDR3: CASSDLPGNTEAFF. In DNA form, the CDR3 reads TGTGCCAGCAGTGATCTTCCGGGGAACACTGAAGCTTTCTTT.

The chain combines TRBV6-1 with TRBJ2-1; 11 nucleotides line up with TRBD2. The V and J ends lost 3 bases and 10 bases, in that order; junction bases with no gene match: 8. There are 15 residues in the CDR3. Per the germline V gene, CDR1 is MNHNS and CDR2 is SASEGT. In nucleotides, the CDR3 is TGTGCCAGCAGTGAGATAGCGGGGGGGCTGGGCGAGCAGTTCTTC. This sequence encodes CASSEIAGGLGEQFF.

This clonotype was detected ten times or more. This rearrangement joins TRBV2 to TRBJ2-1; 14 nucleotides match TRBD2. CDR1 and CDR2 (germline): SNHLY, FYNNEI. J was trimmed by 5 bases and V by 6 bases; bases with no gene match: 18. The CDR3 runs to 20 residues. CDR3: CASSNYQSGTSGSRNNEQFF. DNA for the CDR3: TGTGCCAGCAGCAACTACCAATCCGGGACTAGCGGGAGTAGGAACAATGAGCAGTTCTTC. Full variable domain (rest looked up from reference TRBV2 and TRBJ2-1): EPEVTQTPSHQVTQMGQEVILRCVPISNHLYFYWYRQILGQKVEFLVSFYNNEISEKSEIFDDQFSVERPDGSNFTLKIRSTKLEDSAMYFCASSNYQSGTSGSRNNEQFFGPGTRLTVL.

This clonotype was counted ten times or more. V gene TRBV20-1 combines with J gene TRBJ1-6; the D gene is possibly TRBD1 (5 bases). Between the trimmed V and J ends, which lost 3 bases and 8 bases, there was a span of 17 bases. The germline gives CDR1 DFQATT, CDR2 SNEGSKA (reference sequence). CDR3 length equals 15 residues. DNA for the CDR3: TGCAGTGCTAGGCGGGGGGGGGGTATCCATTCACCCCTCCACTTT. This translates into CSARRGGGIHSPLHF.

This clonotype was detected only a few times. The J gene is TRBJ1-1, the V gene TRBV4-1, with D tentatively TRBD1 (5 bases). The V gene's germline CDR1 is MGHRA and CDR2 YSYEKL. Trimming removed 5 bases at V and 0 bases at J, with 7 bases between. CDR3 length equals 13 residues. The CDR3 nucleotides read TGCGCCAGCAGCGAGGACATGAACACTGAAGCTTTCTTT. Translation gives CASSEDMNTEAFF.

In its sample, this clonotype was seen many times. The chain carries TRBV24-1 and TRBJ1-2; possibly TRBD1 for D (5 bases). Per the germline V gene, CDR1 is KGHDR and CDR2 is SFDVKD. The ends were cut back, 4 bases at V and 4 bases at J, with 15 bases in the middle. The CDR3 consists of 15 residues. In DNA form, the CDR3 reads TGTGCCACCAGTGACGGACCAACGGGGGGCTATGGCTACACCTTC. Translation: CATSDGPTGGYGYTF.

This clonotype was recorded many times. This chain uses TRBV6-5 with TRBJ1-1, with 9 bases identical to TRBD1. The CDR3 has 16 amino acids. The germline V gene encodes CDR1 MNHEY and CDR2 SVGAGI. Trimming removed 4 bases from V and 0 bases from J; junction bases left unmatched: 6. CDR3 bases: TGTGCCAGCAGTTTCGGACAGGGGAGCATGAACACTGAAGCTTTCTTT. Translating it yields CASSFGQGSMNTEAFF.

The J gene is TRBJ2-3, the V gene TRBV6-1; 8 nucleotides agree with TRBD2. The CDR3 contains 14 residues. CDR1 is MNHNS, CDR2 SASEGT, per germline. V lost 3 bases, J lost 1 base, and 0 bases stayed unmatched. The CDR3 coding sequence is TGTGCCAGCAGTGAGCGGGGGGGCACAGATACGCAGTATTTT. This gives the protein CASSERGGTDTQYF.